The clone carrying this T cell receptor beta chain was counted between two and nine times. This record belongs to a study of blood T cell repertoires in COVID-19. Turning to the study itself: Sites across the United States, Italy and Spain contributed samples from acute and convalescent COVID-19. In each case, the material was cDNA or gDNA derived from T cells, B-cell-depleted T cells, or PBMCs.

The ends lost 5 bases at V and 6 bases at J; junction bases unmatched: 12. In germline, CDR1 is SGHRS, CDR2 YFSETQ. The CDR3 has 15 amino acids. Seattle patients were enrolled while actively infected and followed longitudinally. As handled by the study authors: Amplifying reference gene primers gave estimates of nucleated cell counts. Profiled with immunoSEQ multiplex PCR; TCRdb holds only in-frame clones, not every one. The V and J calls and clone size come from that table; D and trimming were worked out from the DNA. The table records over 55,000 clones, 87% of them present only once. This chain links TRBV5-1 with TRBJ1-2; the match to TRBD1 covers 8 bases. Material: peripheral blood. This TCR derives from a woman aged 80 or older with COVID-19, enrolled during active disease. CDR3: CASSPLGQARNGYTF. Here the CDR3 DNA reads TGCGCCAGCAGTCCCCTGGGACAGGCTAGAAATGGCTACACCTTC. Filled out from reference TRBV5-1 and TRBJ1-2, the complete variable domain reads KAGVTQTPRYLIKTRGQQVTLSCSPISGHRSVSWYQQTPGQGLQFLFEYFSETQRNKGNFPGRFSGRQFSNSRSEMNVSTLELGDSALYLCASSPLGQARNGYTFGSGTRLTVV.